A selection of T cell receptor beta chains follows, all from one sample in a study of T cells after yellow fever vaccination. Each CDR3 protein gets one entry after TCRdb re-called the 5' RACE reads with MiXCR. The sample has approximately 250,000 distinct CDR3 sequences, roughly 5% seen once; the top ten hold about 3.5%. Sequencing used CD4+ T cells sorted from PBMCs, obtained on the day of the yellow fever booster vaccination. These receptors were collected from a man between 18 and 35 years old who received the YFV17D yellow fever vaccine. Each CDR3 is given with its conserved first and last residue. Each record gives: J gene, V gene, D gene, clone size, CDR3 protein, CDR3 DNA. The D gene is left open where the match is weak. The size field is filled for only some rows; it gives once, few, many or a size class.

TRBJ2-6 | TRBV4-2 | . | many | CASSPRAGANVLTF | TGTGCCAGCAGCCCCCGGGCTGGGGCCAACGTCCTGACTTTC
TRBJ2-3 | TRBV7-2 | . | . | CASSPSRGPPSDTQYF | TGTGCCAGCAGCCCCAGCAGGGGACCACCGTCAGATACGCAGTATTTT
TRBJ2-1 | TRBV11-2 | . | many | CASSGGYSYNEQFF | TGTGCCAGCAGCGGGGGCTACTCCTACAATGAGCAGTTCTTC
TRBJ2-3 | TRBV7-2 | TRBD1 | many | CASSGLGQGADTQYF | TGTGCCAGCAGCGGGCTTGGACAGGGGGCAGATACGCAGTATTTT
TRBJ2-6 | TRBV6-6 | . | many | CASTYEGGRGYSGANVLTF | TGTGCCAGCACCTACGAGGGTGGCAGGGGTTACTCTGGGGCCAACGTCCTGACTTTC
TRBJ1-5 | TRBV19 | TRBD1 | . | CASSGTGANSNQPQHF | TGTGCCAGTAGTGGGACAGGAGCAAATAGCAATCAGCCCCAGCATTTT
TRBJ1-6 | TRBV27 | . | . | CASSLRTAESPLHF | TGTGCCAGCAGTTTACGTACAGCTGAGTCACCCCTCCACTTT
TRBJ1-1 | TRBV23-1 | . | few | CASSQPQGNTEAFF | TGCGCCAGCAGTCAACCACAGGGAAACACTGAAGCTTTCTTT
TRBJ2-2 | TRBV25-1 | . | many | CASSDPQGGITGELFF | TGTGCCAGCAGTGACCCCCAAGGGGGGATCACCGGGGAGCTGTTTTTT
TRBJ1-4 | TRBV30 | . | many | CAWYTGKGLGDEKLFF | TGTGCCTGGTACACAGGGAAAGGCCTCGGGGATGAAAAACTGTTTTTT
TRBJ1-2 | TRBV7-2 | TRBD1 | few | CASSRRDRAAGYTF | TGTGCCAGCAGCCGCCGGGACAGAGCCGCCGGCTACACCTTC
TRBJ2-2 | TRBV11-1 | TRBD2 | few | CASSVSGPRNTGELFF | TGTGCCAGCAGCGTTAGCGGGCCCAGAAACACCGGGGAGCTGTTTTTT